These 6 T cell receptor beta chains came from one sample sequenced in a study of cytomegalovirus exposure and HLA in healthy donors. PCR was performed using 60 Vbeta and 13 Jbeta primers. Sequencing was performed with immunoSEQ multiplex PCR; in TCRdb, only in-frame clones are kept and a portion is missing. The repertoire has more than 110,000 clones, approximately 70% of them found once; the top ten carry about 2.2%. The source material was PBMCs. Receptor source: an older woman in good health and CMV-seropositive.

This clone was seen more than once but under ten times. The CDR3 sequence is CASSPRLAGYTDTQYF. The DNA of the CDR3 is TGTGCCAGCAGTCCGCGACTAGCGGGGTACACAGATACGCAGTATTTT. V is TRBV27 and J is TRBJ2-3, with TRBD2 matching 11 bases. Germline CDR1 MNHEY, CDR2 SMNVEV (reference sequence). The CDR3 has 16 residues. With V trimmed by 5 bases and J by 2 bases, 6 bases remained unmatched.

V usage is TRBV5-5 and J usage is TRBJ2-7, with TRBD2 as a possible D gene (7 bases). Germline-derived CDR1 and CDR2 are SGHKS and YYEKEE (reference sequence). The CDR3 has 14 residues. Trimming stripped 3 bases from V and 3 bases from J, with 13 bases between. As DNA, the CDR3 is TGTGCCAGCAGCTGGGGGGGCACCCTCTACGAGCAGTACTTC. It is translated as CASSWGGTLYEQYF. Looking up the rest from reference TRBV5-5 and TRBJ2-7 gives the full variable domain: DAGVTQSPTHLIKTRGQQVTLRCSPISGHKSVSWYQQVLGQGPQFIFQYYEKEERGRGNFPDRFSARQFPNYSSELNVNALLLGDSALYLCASSWGGTLYEQYFGPGTRLTVT.

V and J are TRBV6-5 and TRBJ1-1; tentatively, D is TRBD1 (5 bases). The CDR3 consists of 11 residues. CDR1 and CDR2 from the germline V gene are MNHEY and SVGAGI. V was pared by 6 bases and J by 4 bases, with 6 bases between. In nucleotides, the CDR3 is TGTGCCAGCAGGGGGGGCACTGAAGCTTTCTTT. Amino acid sequence: CASRGGTEAFF.

The gene calls are TRBV19 and TRBJ2-1; 10 bases fit TRBD2. The V gene's germline CDR1 is LNHDA and CDR2 SQIVND (reference sequence). The CDR3 contains 15 residues. J was trimmed by 3 bases and V by 5 bases; bases with no gene match: 4. CDR3 bases: TGTGCCAGTAGTGATAGCGGGAGGAGCTACAATGAGCAGTTCTTC. Residues: CASSDSGRSYNEQFF.

The CDR3: CAGREGANTEAFF. The CDR3 DNA follows: TGTGCCGGACGGGAGGGTGCGAACACTGAAGCTTTCTTT. V usage is TRBV28 and J usage is TRBJ1-1; D unresolved. V was pared by 11 bases and J by 1 base, with 14 bases between. This CDR3 is built from 13 residues. CDR1 MDHEN and CDR2 SYDVKM come from the germline V gene. The variable domain in full, with the rest retrieved from reference TRBV28 and TRBJ1-1, is DVKVTQSSRYLVKRTGEKVFLECVQDMDHENMFWYRQDPGLGLRLIYFSYDVKMKEKGDIPEGYSVSREKKERFSLILESASTNQTSMYLCAGREGANTEAFFGQGTRLTVV.

The V gene is TRBV5-1, the J gene TRBJ2-2; 10 bases line up with TRBD1. This CDR3 is 16 amino acids long. Trimming cost V 0 bases and J 6 bases; bases outside gene matches: 5. Germline lookup yields CDR1 SGHRS and CDR2 YFSETQ. This chain's CDR3 is CASSLDGTGVAGELFF. CDR3 DNA: TGCGCCAGCAGCTTGGACGGGACAGGGGTCGCCGGGGAGCTGTTTTTT.